The clone carrying this TCR beta chain was observed at least ten times. TCR beta CDR3 regions were amplified from RNA. The HTBI primer set served for first-round RT-PCR of the TCR CDR3. Using its own MiXCR run on the multiplex PCR reads, TCRdb lists one record per CDR3 protein. The sample has fewer than 450,000 distinct CDR3 sequences; 13% to 15% are singletons. This sample is drawn from a study of T cells in Graves' hyperthyroidism and ophthalmopathy. This CDR3 has 13 residues. The germline CDR1 and CDR2 sequences are MDHEN and SYDVKM. Trimming removed 6 bases from V and 4 bases from J; junction bases left unmatched: 4.

This sequence joins TRBV28 and TRBJ2-5, with TRBD1 matching 8 bases. Sequencing was done on a sample of blood. The receptor was derived from a woman aged 60-70 years with Graves' ophthalmopathy. CDR3 sequence (DNA): TGTGCCAGCAGGAAACAGGGGGGAGAGACCCAGTACTTC. Translated: CASRKQGGETQYF.